The entry below describes one T cell receptor beta chain. The target of this receptor is not known. Base qualities are not provided; no much larger clone lies one nucleotide away. V loses 8 bases, J loses 4 bases, and the germline ends lie 27 bases apart. The CDR3 contains 17 residues, cysteine and phenylalanine counted. Only CDR3 DNA is held: 51 bases, read in frame from base 1. Sequences MNHEY (CDR1) and SMNVEV (CDR2) are obtained from the germline V gene (reference sequence). The library was made by the immunoSEQ multiplex PCR assay. Entries here come from immuneACCESS through TCRdb and include only in-frame sequences with V and J called. Some clones fail to appear in such tables; in the studies checked, an unresolved V gene covers under half of the shortfall, and the cause of the remainder is unknown. This sample holds approximately 760,000 clones; around 85% were observed only once. The biggest ten clones account for 0.0095% to 0.011% of the sample.

This specimen belongs to a study of shared T cell receptors in the human thymus (dated by TCRdb to the early 2020s). Looking at the study overall: The study investigated the way shared, self-reactive T-cell receptor alpha chains are produced in the human thymus.

The sample was also reused in another study, on human thymus T cells. As described in the second report: Immunologically healthy infants undergoing open corrective cardiac surgery for congenital heart defects in Finland were used as donors. Thymus tissue was obtained as surgical resects removed during corrective cardiac surgery. Biased V and J gene segment usage appeared to be present in both thymic and peripheral blood repertoires. According to the related research, thymic TCR repertoires were highly overlapping among unrelated individuals. The study characterized TCR alpha and beta repertoires from eight infant thymus samples and a few related peripheral blood samples. The infant donors were about 6 to 250 days old, and the cohort included five to seven males and a couple of females. Thymocytes were freed from the tissue by mechanical means and kept at -70 degrees C as pellets of roughly 9-34 million cells. A QIAsymphony instrument was used to extract genomic DNA from frozen cell pellets. TCRB and TCRAD loci were amplified from a standardized quantity of quality-controlled genomic DNA using the immunoSEQ multiplex PCR assay. The amplicons spanned the V(D)J region and were long enough to cover the CDR3 and allow V and J genes to be identified. The commercial immunoSEQ service was used to sequence amplicons on an Illumina platform. Primer bias and sequencing errors were corrected as previously described, and TCRAD and TCRB were defined on the basis of the IMGT database. The repertoires were analysed using immunoSEQ Analyzer 3.0 and VDJTools for basic statistics, V/J segment usage, diversity estimates, rarefaction and pairwise overlap. Chao1, ChaoE, Efron-Thisted, Shannon and inverse Simpson indices were used to estimate diversity, which was also estimated on datasets down-sampled to the smallest sample. Repertoire overlap used strict matching of CDR3 nucleotide sequence, V gene and J gene, with Jaccard-based multidimensional scaling clustering. On average, thymus samples gave 650,000 to 850,000 unique TCRB clonotypes, whereas blood samples gave approximately 84,000.

Sequencing input: thymocytes. The TCR sequence derives from a girl in the first two years of life with a congenital heart defect. Donor details come from another sample of the same person, matched by shared clones. The chain is encoded by TRBV27 joined to TRBJ2-7, with the D gene not confidently named. In nucleotides, the sequence is TGTGCCAGCTCCCGCCGCCGCCCTACGGGTCTCCCTTACGAGCAGTACTTC. It specifies CASSRRRPTGLPYEQYF.